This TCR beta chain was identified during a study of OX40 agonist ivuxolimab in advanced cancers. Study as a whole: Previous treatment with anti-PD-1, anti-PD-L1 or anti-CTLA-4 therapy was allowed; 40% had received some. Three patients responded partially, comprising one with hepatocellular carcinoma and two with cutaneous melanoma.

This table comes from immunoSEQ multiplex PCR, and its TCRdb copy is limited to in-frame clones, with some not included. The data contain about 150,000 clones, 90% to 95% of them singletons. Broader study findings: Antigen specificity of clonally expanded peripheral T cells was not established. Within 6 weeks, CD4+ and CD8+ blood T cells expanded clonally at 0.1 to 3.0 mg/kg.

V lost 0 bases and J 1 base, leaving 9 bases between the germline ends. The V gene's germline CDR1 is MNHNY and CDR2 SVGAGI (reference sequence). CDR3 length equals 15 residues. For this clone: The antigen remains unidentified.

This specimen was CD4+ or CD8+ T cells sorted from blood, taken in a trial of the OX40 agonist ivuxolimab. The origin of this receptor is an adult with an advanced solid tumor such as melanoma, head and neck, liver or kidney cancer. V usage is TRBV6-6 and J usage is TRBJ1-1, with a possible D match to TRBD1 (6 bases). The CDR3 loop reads CASSYSRGPNTEAFF. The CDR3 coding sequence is TGTGCCAGCAGTTACTCCCGGGGGCCGAACACTGAAGCTTTCTTT.